These T cell receptor beta chains were read from a single sample in a study of cytomegalovirus exposure and HLA in healthy donors. The protocol was immunoSEQ multiplex PCR, while the TCRdb copy is restricted to in-frame clones and leaves out a portion. The sample has fewer than 110,000 clones, about 84% seen once. The specimen sequenced was PBMCs. The receptors shown here come from a man younger than 45 in good health and CMV-seronegative. The CDR3 runs from the conserved cysteine through the conserved F or W. D genes are given only for firm matches. Size is omitted from some rows. Given values are once, few, many or a class for expanded clones.

j_call: TRBJ1-5; d_call: -; v_call: TRBV9; clone_size: few; cdr3_aa: CASSVGGTGQPQHF; cdr3_nt: TGTGCCAGCAGCGTAGGGGGTACAGGTCAGCCCCAGCATTTT
j_call: TRBJ1-1; d_call: TRBD1; v_call: TRBV11-2; clone_size: once; cdr3_aa: CASSPVTGRNTEAFF; cdr3_nt: TGTGCCAGCAGCCCAGTGACAGGGAGGAACACTGAAGCTTTCTTT
j_call: TRBJ1-2; d_call: -; v_call: TRBV6-1; clone_size: -; cdr3_aa: CASSSRAGANYGYTF; cdr3_nt: TGTGCCAGCAGTTCCCGGGCAGGGGCCAACTATGGCTACACCTTC
j_call: TRBJ2-1; d_call: TRBD2; v_call: TRBV27; clone_size: -; cdr3_aa: CASLPSGYNEQFF; cdr3_nt: TGTGCCAGCTTGCCTAGCGGTTACAATGAGCAGTTCTTC
j_call: TRBJ2-7; d_call: -; v_call: TRBV25-1; clone_size: -; cdr3_aa: CASSERGRSPWEQYF; cdr3_nt: TGTGCCAGCAGTGAAAGAGGGCGTTCCCCCTGGGAGCAGTACTTC
j_call: TRBJ1-1; d_call: -; v_call: TRBV4-1; clone_size: -; cdr3_aa: CASSGPGHRNTEAFF; cdr3_nt: TGCGCCAGCAGCGGACCGGGACATCGGAACACTGAAGCTTTCTTT
j_call: TRBJ1-4; d_call: -; v_call: TRBV6-5; clone_size: -; cdr3_aa: CASSRGVREKLFF; cdr3_nt: TGTGCCAGCAGTCGGGGGGTTCGAGAAAAACTGTTTTTT
j_call: TRBJ2-7; d_call: TRBD1; v_call: TRBV23-1; clone_size: -; cdr3_aa: CASARDRVNEQYF; cdr3_nt: TGCGCCAGCGCAAGAGACAGGGTCAACGAGCAGTACTTC
j_call: TRBJ2-3; d_call: TRBD2; v_call: TRBV13; clone_size: -; cdr3_aa: CASSPGGAGTSGGATDTQYF; cdr3_nt: TGTGCCAGCAGCCCGGGGGGTGCCGGGACTAGCGGGGGGGCCACTGATACGCAGTATTTT
j_call: TRBJ2-7; d_call: -; v_call: TRBV15; clone_size: -; cdr3_aa: CATRTTGSYEQYF; cdr3_nt: TGTGCCACCAGGACGACAGGATCCTACGAGCAGTACTTC
j_call: TRBJ2-3; d_call: -; v_call: TRBV29-1; clone_size: once; cdr3_aa: CSVEVSRLGVFGTDTQYF; cdr3_nt: TGCAGCGTTGAAGTCTCACGTTTAGGGGTCTTCGGGACAGATACGCAGTATTTT
j_call: TRBJ2-1; d_call: -; v_call: TRBV7-6; clone_size: -; cdr3_aa: CASSSATTGLGEQFF; cdr3_nt: TGTGCCAGCAGCTCCGCTACTACCGGACTGGGTGAGCAGTTCTTC
j_call: TRBJ2-1; d_call: TRBD2; v_call: TRBV5-4; clone_size: -; cdr3_aa: CASSRPLAGGPRFPPEQFF; cdr3_nt: TGTGCCAGCAGCCGACCCTTAGCGGGGGGGCCTCGGTTCCCCCCTGAGCAGTTCTTC
j_call: TRBJ1-1; d_call: -; v_call: TRBV29-1; clone_size: -; cdr3_aa: CSALRDYRDTEAFF; cdr3_nt: TGCAGCGCCCTAAGGGACTATCGTGACACTGAAGCTTTCTTT
j_call: TRBJ2-2; d_call: -; v_call: TRBV2; clone_size: few; cdr3_aa: CASRIQGTGELFF; cdr3_nt: TGTGCCAGCAGGATCCAGGGAACCGGGGAGCTGTTTTTT
j_call: TRBJ2-7; d_call: TRBD2; v_call: TRBV7-6; clone_size: -; cdr3_aa: CASSLASGTYEQYF; cdr3_nt: TGTGCCAGCAGCTTAGCTAGCGGGACCTACGAGCAGTACTTC
j_call: TRBJ2-3; d_call: -; v_call: TRBV4-1; clone_size: -; cdr3_aa: CASSQTPLVPDTQYF; cdr3_nt: TGCGCCAGCAGCCAAACTCCCCTAGTTCCAGATACGCAGTATTTT
j_call: TRBJ2-3; d_call: TRBD1; v_call: TRBV5-1; clone_size: -; cdr3_aa: CASSLPTGATDTQYF; cdr3_nt: TGCGCCAGCAGCCTACCGACAGGGGCCACAGATACGCAGTATTTT
j_call: TRBJ2-7; d_call: -; v_call: TRBV4-1; clone_size: -; cdr3_aa: CASSPRDSPSYEQYF; cdr3_nt: TGCGCCAGCAGCCCCCGGGACTCACCTTCCTACGAGCAGTACTTC
j_call: TRBJ2-3; d_call: TRBD2; v_call: TRBV2; clone_size: -; cdr3_aa: CASLTSGGASTDTQYF; cdr3_nt: TGTGCCAGCCTGACTAGCGGGGGAGCTAGCACAGATACGCAGTATTTT
j_call: TRBJ2-2; d_call: -; v_call: TRBV9; clone_size: -; cdr3_aa: CASRGQASRTGELFF; cdr3_nt: TGTGCCAGCAGGGGACAAGCGAGTAGGACCGGGGAGCTGTTTTTT
j_call: TRBJ2-7; d_call: TRBD2; v_call: TRBV2; clone_size: -; cdr3_aa: CASSGTSGSPSYEQYF; cdr3_nt: TGTGCCAGCAGTGGGACTAGCGGGAGTCCCTCCTACGAGCAGTACTTC
j_call: TRBJ2-3; d_call: TRBD2; v_call: TRBV19; clone_size: medium-sized; cdr3_aa: CASDIAAGGGTDTQYF; cdr3_nt: TGTGCCAGCGATATCGCGGCGGGAGGGGGCACAGATACGCAGTATTTT
j_call: TRBJ2-5; d_call: TRBD1; v_call: TRBV10-3; clone_size: -; cdr3_aa: CAISDQTGGQETQYF; cdr3_nt: TGTGCCATCAGTGACCAGACAGGGGGCCAAGAGACCCAGTACTTC
j_call: TRBJ2-7; d_call: -; v_call: TRBV4-1; clone_size: -; cdr3_aa: CASSQVQGTYEQYF; cdr3_nt: TGCGCCAGCAGCCAAGTACAGGGAACCTACGAGCAGTACTTC
j_call: TRBJ2-1; d_call: -; v_call: TRBV10-3; clone_size: few; cdr3_aa: CAISEGRGDYNEQFF; cdr3_nt: TGTGCCATCAGTGAGGGCCGGGGAGATTACAATGAGCAGTTCTTC